This T cell receptor beta chain was sequenced for a study of T cell responses to AZD1222 COVID-19 vaccine. Notes on the study in general: Spike was spanned by vaccine-associated CD4 TCRs, which were dominant at 160-218 and 743-854. Unmutated variant regions are reportedly targeted by nearly half of spike-specific TCRs. Clonal diversity was possibly underestimated; the donors were predominantly white British and more often female. All repertoire sampling was performed exclusively after the peak T cell response.

The method was immunoSEQ multiplex PCR; TCRdb's version includes in-frame clones alone and lacks a portion of them. In the table there are about 130,000 clones, about 90% of which are singletons. A remark on this clone: What it binds is unknown.

The germline gives CDR1 SGHRS, CDR2 YFSETQ. The CDR3 spans 14 residues. V gave up 5 bases and J gave up 5 bases, with 13 bases separating them. The TCR comes from an adult who received the AZD1222 COVID-19 vaccine. This specimen consisted of peripheral blood, obtained 28 days after the second AZD1222 dose. This chain joins TRBV5-1 and TRBJ2-2, with D uncertain. In DNA form, the CDR3 reads TGCGCCAGCAGGTGGGGATGGGATACCGGGGAGCTGTTTTTT. As protein: CASRWGWDTGELFF.